These 30 T cell receptor beta chains originate from one sample sequenced in a study of T cells in Graves' hyperthyroidism and ophthalmopathy. Template material for amplifying TCR beta CDR3 regions consisted of RNA transcripts. First-round RT-PCR of the TCR CDR3 relied on the HTBI primer set. TCRdb re-called the multiplex PCR reads with MiXCR, one entry per CDR3 protein. This table holds 400,000 to 550,000 distinct CDR3 sequences, 14% found once. The sample consisted of blood. The source is a woman younger than 30 with Graves' hyperthyroidism.

This clonotype occurred many times. The gene calls are TRBV30 and TRBJ2-2, with TRBD2 as a possible D gene (6 bases). The CDR3 has 16 amino acids. Trimming took off 7 bases at V and 4 bases at J, with 22 bases between the two ends. Germline V CDR1 and CDR2: GTSNPN, SVGIG (reference sequence). The CDR3 region is CASPGVSRSVTGELFF. Here the CDR3 DNA reads TGTGCCTCCCCGGGGGTTTCCAGATCGGTCACCGGGGAGCTGTTTTTT.

This clonotype was seen at least ten times. This chain joins TRBV6-1 and TRBJ1-2; TRBD1 matches at 7 bases. This CDR3 has 15 amino acids. The V segment lost 1 base and the J segment 2 bases; nucleotides outside the gene matches: 4. The germline V gene has CDR1 MNHNS and CDR2 SASEGT. CDR3 coding DNA: TGTGCCAGCAGTGAAGTTGTCAGGGGGAACTATGGCTACACCTTC. It is translated as CASSEVVRGNYGYTF.

This clonotype was seen more than once but under ten times. J is TRBJ1-1 and V is TRBV20-1, with 10 bases that match TRBD1. The germline V gene encodes CDR1 DFQATT and CDR2 SNEGSKA (reference sequence). The CDR3 sequence is 15 residues long. V lost 0 bases, J lost 11 bases, and 12 bases stayed unmatched. This CDR3 reads CSARDFGTGASLAFF. DNA of the CDR3: TGCAGTGCTAGAGATTTCGGGACAGGGGCCTCTTTGGCTTTCTTT.

The chain employs TRBV7-6 and TRBJ1-1; TRBD1 aligns across 7 bases. Germline lookup yields CDR1 SGHVS and CDR2 FNYEAQ. The CDR3 sequence is 15 residues long. V dropped 5 bases and J dropped 3; count of bases not matched to a gene: 9. DNA of the CDR3: TGTGCCAGCAGCCCGAGACAGGGTGGGTACACTGAAGCTTTCTTT. Residues: CASSPRQGGYTEAFF.

This clonotype was recorded many times. The chain employs TRBV12-5 and TRBJ1-5, with TRBD1 matching over 8 bases. The CDR3 covers 16 residues. V shed 1 base, J shed 2 bases, and the junction held 4 bases outside the gene matches. The germline gives CDR1 LGHNT, CDR2 FRNRAP. The CDR3 region has the DNA TGTGCTAGTGGTTTGGCCGGACAGGGAGGCAATCAGCCCCAGCATTTT. Encoded protein: CASGLAGQGGNQPQHF.

The chain has TRBV5-1 and TRBJ2-1; D possibly corresponds to TRBD1 (6 bases). CDR1 SGHRS and CDR2 YFSETQ come from the germline V gene. Trimming removed 4 bases at V and 4 bases at J, with 12 bases between. The CDR3 contains 14 residues. The CDR3 coding sequence is TGCGCCAGCAGCGCGCGACAGGTTTACAATGAGCAGTTCTTC. Its translation is CASSARQVYNEQFF.

There are many counts of this clonotype. The chain carries TRBV24-1 and TRBJ2-7, with D tentatively TRBD1 (5 bases). The germline V and J ends were trimmed by 3 bases and 2 bases, with 10 bases remaining between them. CDR3 length: 14 residues. Germline V gene lookup returns CDR1 KGHDR and CDR2 SFDVKD. The CDR3, as DNA: TGTGCCACCAGTGATACTACAGGACCCTACGAGCAGTACTTC. Translating it yields CATSDTTGPYEQYF.

As for this clonotype: Given a much more abundant clone one base away, this may be a read error. This CDR3 reads CTSSLPDANEKLFF. The DNA of the CDR3 is TGTACCAGCAGCCTCCCAGATGCTAATGAAAAACTGTTTTTT. The V and J genes are TRBV7-8 and TRBJ1-4; no definite D call. This CDR3 region has 14 residues. Germline assignment: CDR1 SGHVS and CDR2 FQNEAQ. The full variable domain, with the rest looked up from reference TRBV7-8 and TRBJ1-4, is GAGVSQSPRYKVAKRGQDVALRCDPISGHVSLFWYQQALGQGPEFLTYFQNEAQLDKSGLPSDRFFAERPEGSVSTLKIQRTQQEDSAVYLCTSSLPDANEKLFFGSGTQLSVL.

This clonotype was seen only a few times. The chain joins TRBV6-1 to TRBJ1-1; 10 bases align to TRBD1. Trimming removed 8 bases from V and 3 bases from J; junction bases left unmatched: 6. The CDR3 extends over 14 amino acids. Germline V gene data show CDR1 as MNHNS and CDR2 as SASEGT. CDR3 in DNA: TGTGCCAGCTGGGACAGGGGATGGTACACTGAAGCTTTCTTT. Protein sequence: CASWDRGWYTEAFF.

This clonotype was recorded many times. This chain links TRBV24-1 with TRBJ1-1; 9 bases align to TRBD1. The ends lost 5 bases at V and 1 base at J; junction bases unmatched: 4. CDR3 length: 15 amino acids. Germline assignment: CDR1 KGHDR and CDR2 SFDVKD. The CDR3 sequence: CATSATGQGNTEAFF. The CDR3 nucleotides read TGTGCCACCAGTGCCACGGGACAGGGGAACACTGAAGCTTTCTTT.

This clonotype was detected only a few times. The V call is TRBV20-1, the J call TRBJ1-2; TRBD1 matches 7 bases. Germline assignment: CDR1 DFQATT and CDR2 SNEGSKA (reference sequence). V shed 2 bases and J 4 bases; nucleotides not matched to a gene: 13. The CDR3 has 16 amino acids. The CDR3 here is CSARRNRGGNFYGYTF. CDR3 nucleotides: TGCAGTGCTAGAAGGAACAGGGGAGGGAACTTCTATGGCTACACCTTC.

In its sample, this clonotype was seen a few times. The chain joins TRBV19 to TRBJ2-2; D is perhaps TRBD1 (5 bases). This CDR3 is 17 amino acids long. Trimming stripped 0 bases from V and 0 bases from J, with 11 bases between. Germline-derived CDR1 and CDR2 are LNHDA and SQIVND (reference sequence). The CDR3 sequence: CASSIDRMTANTGELFF. The CDR3 nucleotides read TGTGCCAGTAGTATAGATCGTATGACAGCGAACACCGGGGAGCTGTTTTTT.

There are many counts of this clonotype. The chain combines TRBV6-2 or TRBV6-3 with TRBJ2-5; 9 nucleotides match TRBD2. J lost 3 bases, V lost 7 bases, and 15 bases had no gene match. CDR3 length: 17 amino acids. The germline V gene has CDR1 MNHEY and CDR2 SVGEGT. The CDR3 sequence: CASKPLWVVAGEETQYF. The CDR3 coding sequence is TGTGCCAGCAAGCCTTTATGGGTGGTAGCGGGAGAAGAGACCCAGTACTTC.

In its sample, this clonotype was seen a few times. This chain joins TRBV5-6 and TRBJ2-3; no definite D call. V was clipped by 4 bases and J by 6 bases, with 21 bases between them. CDR3 size: 16 residues. Germline V gives CDR1 SGHDT, CDR2 YYEEEE. This CDR3 reads CASSPEHTTGVDTQYF. CDR3 DNA sequence: TGTGCCAGCAGCCCCGAACATACAACCGGAGTGGATACGCAGTATTTT.

This clonotype came up many times. The chain couples TRBV7-9 to TRBJ2-3; 7 bases fit TRBD2. The CDR3 totals 15 residues. The V gene end was trimmed by 7 bases and the J gene end by 0 bases; junction bases not matched to a gene: 7. Germline CDR1 and CDR2: SEHNR and FQNEAQ (reference sequence). Here the CDR3 reads CASTRGSTSTDTQYF. Written as DNA, the CDR3 is TGTGCCAGCACGCGGGGGTCGACTAGCACAGATACGCAGTATTTT.

This clonotype was seen more than once but under ten times. A much larger clone differs from this one at a single base, so this may be a read error. V is TRBV2 and J is TRBJ1-4, with TRBD1 matching 8 bases. The CDR3 spans 16 residues. CDR1 is SNHLY and CDR2 is FYNNEI in the germline V gene. The ends lost 6 bases at V and 13 bases at J; junction bases unmatched: 19. The DNA for the CDR3 is TGTGCCAGCAGACAAGCCAGGGGGCAACCTGGAGAGGGACTGTTTTTT. This encodes CASRQARGQPGEGLFF.

This clonotype came up a few times. The chain recombines TRBV30 with TRBJ1-4, with D possibly TRBD1 on 5 matching bases. The V gene's germline CDR1 is GTSNPN and CDR2 SVGIG (reference sequence). V lost 2 bases and J lost 7, with 23 bases in between. The CDR3 runs to 17 residues. The CDR3 loop is CAWSPSGGAGRVEKLFF. The CDR3 bases are TGTGCCTGGAGTCCCTCGGGAGGGGCAGGGCGAGTTGAAAAACTGTTTTTT. Filled out from reference TRBV30 and TRBJ1-4, the complete variable domain reads SQTIHQWPATLVQPVGSPLSLECTVEGTSNPNLYWYRQAAGRGLQLLFYSVGIGQISSEVPQNLSASRPQDRQFILSSKKLLLSDSGFYLCAWSPSGGAGRVEKLFFGSGTQLSVL.

This clonotype has at least ten counts. The chain uses TRBV5-1 and TRBJ1-2, with D possibly being TRBD1 (5 bases). The CDR3 is made up of 15 amino acids. Trimming shortened V by 0 bases and J by 4 bases, and 13 bases separated the two germline ends. Germline CDR1 SGHRS, CDR2 YFSETQ. The CDR3 loop reads CASSLAPGPTYGYTF. As DNA, the CDR3 is TGCGCCAGCAGCTTGGCACCGGGACCGACCTATGGCTACACCTTC.

This sequence joins TRBV3-1 and TRBJ2-3; 7 bases fit TRBD2. This CDR3 contains 16 residues. Trimming cost V 1 base and J 1 base; bases outside gene matches: 5. Germline V gives CDR1 LGHDT, CDR2 YNNKEL (reference sequence). The CDR3 loop reads CASSQVTSARTDTQYF. The CDR3 DNA is TGTGCCAGCAGCCAAGTAACTAGCGCCCGCACAGATACGCAGTATTTT.

At least ten counts were recorded for this clonotype. CDR3 protein: CASSFRATGQFF. DNA of the CDR3: TGTGCCAGCAGCTTCCGGGCCACGGGGCAGTTCTTC. The J gene is TRBJ2-1, the V gene TRBV7-9; D remains unclear. Per the germline V gene, CDR1 is SEHNR and CDR2 is FQNEAQ (reference sequence). CDR3 length equals 12 residues. V lost 3 bases to trimming and J lost 12 bases, with 12 bases between them.

Ten or more counts support this clonotype. The chain joins TRBV30 to TRBJ1-2; D is ambiguous. The CDR3 totals 12 residues. Germline CDR1 reads GTSNPN; CDR2 reads SVGIG (reference sequence). V was pared by 7 bases and J by 6 bases, with 15 bases between. CDR3 DNA: TGTGCCTTAAGGAGGGTGGGCGATGGCTACACCTTC. Its protein is CALRRVGDGYTF.

This clonotype was seen at least ten times. This sequence joins TRBV12-3 or TRBV12-4 and TRBJ2-1, with D possibly matching TRBD1 (6 bases). This CDR3 comprises 16 residues. V lost 2 bases and J 0 bases, leaving 11 bases between the germline ends. CDR3 in amino acids: CASSLPGDSSYNEQFF. As DNA, the CDR3 is TGTGCCAGCAGTTTACCAGGGGATTCCTCCTACAATGAGCAGTTCTTC.

This clonotype occurred many times. CDR3 sequence: CASSTTEGTSGTLAKNIQYF. As DNA, the CDR3 is TGTGCCAGCAGTACCACTGAGGGAACTAGCGGGACCTTAGCCAAAAACATTCAGTACTTC. The chain couples TRBV12-3 or TRBV12-4 to TRBJ2-4; 10 nucleotides line up with TRBD2. The CDR3 length is 20 residues. The V gene end was trimmed by 5 bases and the J gene end by 0 bases; junction bases not matched to a gene: 16.

This clonotype was picked up many times. Here the CDR3 reads CASGGTAPYNEQFF. The CDR3 nucleotides are TGTGCTAGTGGTGGGACAGCTCCTTACAATGAGCAGTTCTTC. The chain couples TRBV12-5 to TRBJ2-1, with TRBD1 matching 7 bases. V lost 5 bases, J lost 4 bases, and 5 bases stayed unmatched. The CDR3 is 14 amino acids. Germline CDR1 reads LGHNT; CDR2 reads FRNRAP. The full variable domain, rest sourced from reference TRBV12-5 and TRBJ2-1, is DARVTQTPRHKVTEMGQEVTMRCQPILGHNTVFWYRQTMMQGLELLAYFRNRAPLDDSGMPKDRFSAEMPDATLATLKIQPSEPRDSAVYFCASGGTAPYNEQFFGPGTRLTVL.

V is TRBV6-1 and J is TRBJ2-7; 8 nucleotides align to TRBD2. The length of the CDR3 is 15 residues. Germline trimming cut 6 bases from V and 5 bases from J; bases unmatched to any gene: 12. Germline values: CDR1 MNHNS, CDR2 SASEGT. The CDR3 sequence is CASSPAEREWHEQYF. CDR3 coding DNA: TGTGCCAGCAGCCCCGCAGAGCGGGAGTGGCACGAGCAGTACTTC.

This clonotype was detected ten times or more. The chain links TRBV12-3 or TRBV12-4 to TRBJ1-2; 9 positions match TRBD1. J gave up 1 base and V 6 bases, and 6 bases lay outside the gene matches. CDR3 size: 15 residues. CDR3 residues: CASRETGGVNYGYTF. The CDR3, as DNA: TGTGCCAGCAGAGAAACAGGGGGCGTTAACTATGGCTACACCTTC.

V and J are TRBV3-1 and TRBJ1-6; unclear D gene. Germline V lookup: CDR1 LGHDT, CDR2 YNNKEL (reference sequence). Trimming cost V 1 base and J 9 bases, with 7 bases left between them. CDR3 length equals 13 residues. The chain's CDR3 is CASSQGVTSPLHF. The CDR3 nucleotides read TGTGCCAGCAGCCAAGGTGTAACTTCACCCCTCCACTTT.

This clonotype was counted many times. J is TRBJ1-4 and V is TRBV15, with TRBD1 as a possible D gene (6 bases). The ends were cut back, 1 base at V and 7 bases at J, with 13 bases in the middle. Germline CDR1 is LNHNV and CDR2 is YYDKDF (reference sequence). The CDR3 runs 15 residues. DNA for the CDR3: TGTGCCACCAGCAGAGGAAGTCAGGGGAGTGAAAAACTGTTTTTT. Encoded protein: CATSRGSQGSEKLFF.

This chain connects TRBV27 to TRBJ2-1; the match to TRBD2 covers 11 bases. After removal of 8 bases from V and 9 bases from J, the junction contained 12 bases not matched to a gene. The CDR3 sequence is 15 residues long. Germline loops: CDR1 MNHEY, CDR2 SMNVEV (reference sequence). CDR3 DNA sequence: TGTGCCAGCGGTTCCACTAGCGGGAGTCTTAGTGAGCAGTTCTTC. This sequence encodes CASGSTSGSLSEQFF.

V is TRBV12-3 or TRBV12-4 and J is TRBJ2-1; possible D gene TRBD2, 5 bases. There are 18 residues in the CDR3. V was trimmed by 6 bases and J by 0 bases, leaving 21 bases between them. The CDR3, as DNA: TGTGCCAGCAGCCCGATTCGACGGGAAAAAGACTCCTACAATGAGCAGTTCTTC. Its translation is CASSPIRREKDSYNEQFF.